One sample yielded the 14 T cell receptor beta chains listed below, sequenced in a study of identical twins. TCRdb redid the calling of the 5' RACE reads with MiXCR, one entry per CDR3 protein. The table includes some 900,000 distinct CDR3 sequences, roughly an eighth detected once. These data also formed part of another study, on yellow fever vaccine responses in identical twins.

Sequenced input: PBMCs. Receptors originate from a woman between 18 and 29 years old in good health.

V gene TRBV10-3 combines with J gene TRBJ2-1; 13 bases align to TRBD2. V lost 3 bases to trimming and J lost 2 bases; unmatched junction nucleotides: 4. CDR3 length equals 17 residues. The germline V gene encodes CDR1 ENHRY and CDR2 SYGVKD. The CDR3 sequence is CAISDTTSGGAYNEQFF. The DNA of the CDR3 is TGTGCCATCAGTGACACCACTAGCGGGGGGGCCTACAATGAGCAGTTCTTC.

V usage is TRBV4-1 and J usage is TRBJ2-1; 7 bases are shared with TRBD2. The CDR3 is made up of 14 amino acids. Germline V gene data show CDR1 as MGHRA and CDR2 as YSYEKL. With V trimmed by 6 bases and J by 9 bases, 11 bases remained unmatched. The CDR3 spells CASRPFVGGSEQFF. DNA of the CDR3: TGCGCCAGCAGGCCGTTTGTGGGGGGGAGTGAGCAGTTCTTC.

The V call is TRBV7-2, the J call TRBJ1-2, with D possibly being TRBD1 (5 bases). This CDR3 contains 15 residues. Germline V gene lookup returns CDR1 SGHTA and CDR2 FQGNSA. Deletions cut 2 bases from V and 4 bases from J, with 14 bases between. The CDR3 DNA reads TGTGCCAGCAGCTTATTCAAGGGGAGCGGCTATGGCTACACCTTC. This codes for CASSLFKGSGYGYTF.

This clonotype was observed a few times. This rearrangement joins TRBV9 to TRBJ2-1; D uncertain. V shed 4 bases and J shed 9 bases, with 20 bases lying between them. Germline V CDR1 and CDR2: SGDLS, YYNGEE. The CDR3 length is 15 residues. Here the CDR3 DNA reads TGTGCCAGCAGCCCCCAATCCGGGCGCCACAGTGAGCAGTTCTTC. Translation: CASSPQSGRHSEQFF.

This chain links TRBV20-1 with TRBJ2-1, with no clear D. The CDR3 covers 15 residues. The V end lost 0 bases, the J end lost 5 bases, and 14 bases lay between the germline ends. The germline V gene has CDR1 DFQATT and CDR2 SNEGSKA (reference sequence). For the CDR3, the DNA is TGCAGTGCTAGAGATGGCGCAGGAAAAAACAATGAGCAGTTCTTC. Its translation is CSARDGAGKNNEQFF.

This chain connects TRBV20-1 to TRBJ2-3; D not resolved. Trimming left V 3 bases short and J 5 bases short, with 12 bases between. This CDR3 has 13 residues. Germline V gene data show CDR1 as DFQATT and CDR2 as SNEGSKA (reference sequence). CDR3 coding DNA: TGCAGTGCTAGCAAGCCCGCGGTAGATACGCAGTATTTT. Residues: CSASKPAVDTQYF.

The chain is built from TRBV20-1 and TRBJ2-1; TRBD2 agrees at 12 bases. CDR3 length: 15 residues. Germline trimming cut 3 bases from V and 4 bases from J; bases unmatched to any gene: 4. CDR1 is DFQATT, CDR2 SNEGSKA, per germline (reference sequence). CDR3 region: CSARRTSGKYNEQFF. The DNA of the CDR3 is TGCAGTGCTAGGAGGACTAGCGGGAAATACAATGAGCAGTTCTTC.

In this sample, this clonotype turned up a few times. The rearrangement links TRBV18 to TRBJ2-1; no firm D call. The CDR3 is made up of 13 amino acids. Trimming shortened V by 3 bases and J by 8 bases, and 11 bases separated the two germline ends. Germline CDR1 KGHSH, CDR2 LQKENI. This CDR3 reads CASSPSSLYEQFF. The CDR3 DNA sequence: TGTGCCAGCTCACCCTCGAGCTTGTATGAGCAGTTCTTC.

This clonotype came up many times. This chain joins TRBV12-3 or TRBV12-4 and TRBJ2-7, with a possible D match to TRBD2 (6 bases). The CDR3 runs to 13 residues. V was trimmed by 6 bases and J by 6 bases, leaving 15 bases between them. The CDR3 DNA sequence: TGTGCCAGCAGCCGTACTGGAGGGAGCGAGCAGTACTTC. It is translated as CASSRTGGSEQYF.

The J gene is TRBJ2-1, the V gene TRBV12-3 or TRBV12-4; possibly TRBD1 for D (6 bases). The V end was cut by 5 bases, the J end by 10 bases, with 15 bases between. The CDR3 has 13 amino acids. The CDR3: CASSVSGQGEQFF. The CDR3 coding sequence is TGTGCCAGCAGTGTCAGCGGCCAGGGGGAGCAGTTCTTC.

The table lists this clonotype with a few counts. This could be a read error, since a much larger clone is one nucleotide away. The rearrangement joins TRBV29-1 to TRBJ2-2; tentatively, D is TRBD2 (7 bases). This CDR3 is built from 15 residues. Germline V gene data show CDR1 as SQVTM and CDR2 as ANQGSEA. Between the trimmed V and J ends, which lost 8 bases and 0 bases, there was a span of 16 bases. The CDR3 loop reads CSMTGGQTNTGELFF. For the CDR3, the DNA is TGCAGCATGACGGGGGGCCAAACGAACACCGGGGAGCTGTTTTTT.

This chain joins TRBV12-3 or TRBV12-4 and TRBJ1-2; 7 positions match TRBD1. This CDR3 contains 15 residues. V was clipped by 1 base and J by 3 bases; unmatched bases: 5. As DNA, the CDR3 is TGTGCCAGCAGTTTAGTACAGGGGACTTACTATGGCTACACCTTC. It codes for CASSLVQGTYYGYTF.

In its sample, this clonotype was seen a few times. This chain connects TRBV29-1 to TRBJ2-3, with 9 bases fitting TRBD2. The V gene's germline CDR1 is SQVTM and CDR2 ANQGSEA. This CDR3 comprises 15 residues. The V segment lost 0 bases and the J segment 1 base; nucleotides outside the gene matches: 2. CDR3 DNA: TGCAGCGTTGAAGAGCGGGGGGGCCGCACAGATACGCAGTATTTT. Its translation is CSVEERGGRTDTQYF.

The V gene is TRBV2, the J gene TRBJ2-1; D possibly matches TRBD1 or TRBD2 (6 bases each). In germline, CDR1 is SNHLY, CDR2 FYNNEI. The CDR3 covers 14 residues. V lost 8 bases, J lost 5 bases, and 16 bases lay in between. The CDR3 reads CASRRQEGNNEQFF. For the CDR3, the DNA is TGTGCCAGCCGCAGACAGGAGGGCAACAATGAGCAGTTCTTC.